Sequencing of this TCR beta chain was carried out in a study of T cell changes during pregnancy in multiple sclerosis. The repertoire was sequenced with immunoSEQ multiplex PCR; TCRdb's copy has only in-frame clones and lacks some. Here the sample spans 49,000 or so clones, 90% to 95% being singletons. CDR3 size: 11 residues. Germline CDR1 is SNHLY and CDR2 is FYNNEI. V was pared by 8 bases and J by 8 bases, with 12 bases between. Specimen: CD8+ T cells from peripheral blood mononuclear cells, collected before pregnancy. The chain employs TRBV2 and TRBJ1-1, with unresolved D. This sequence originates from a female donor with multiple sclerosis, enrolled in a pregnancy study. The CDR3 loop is CASPRESEAFF. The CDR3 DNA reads TGTGCCAGCCCGAGGGAATCCGAAGCTTTCTTT.